The sequence of this TCR beta chain was determined in a study of identical twins. In this sample, this clonotype turned up a few times. Its matching antigen is unknown. Germline V lookup: CDR1 DFQATT, CDR2 SNEGSKA (reference sequence). V lost 3 bases to trimming and J lost 4 bases; unmatched junction nucleotides: 9. The CDR3 spans 15 residues. TCRdb used MiXCR to reprocess the 5' RACE reads, holding one entry per CDR3 protein. The data contain approximately 500,000 distinct CDR3 sequences, about 16% of them singletons. Study observations and caveats: Sharing of beta out-of-frame sequences by twins showed a weaker excess. Analyses of zero insertions could be partly confounded by invariant MAIT and iNKT cells. Fewer insertions marked abundant cord blood beta clonotypes; young adult naive trended weakly, memory not at all. Models underestimated TCR alpha sharing (out-of-frame) in monozygotic twins.

Another study also made use of these data, one on yellow fever vaccine responses in identical twins.

Sequenced sample: CD4+ T cells sorted from blood. This clonotype was obtained from a woman under 30 in good health. The rearrangement joins TRBV20-1 to TRBJ2-1; TRBD2 aligns across 7 bases. The CDR3 protein is CSASRASGDYNEQFF. CDR3 DNA: TGCAGTGCTAGTAGGGCTAGCGGTGATTACAATGAGCAGTTCTTC.